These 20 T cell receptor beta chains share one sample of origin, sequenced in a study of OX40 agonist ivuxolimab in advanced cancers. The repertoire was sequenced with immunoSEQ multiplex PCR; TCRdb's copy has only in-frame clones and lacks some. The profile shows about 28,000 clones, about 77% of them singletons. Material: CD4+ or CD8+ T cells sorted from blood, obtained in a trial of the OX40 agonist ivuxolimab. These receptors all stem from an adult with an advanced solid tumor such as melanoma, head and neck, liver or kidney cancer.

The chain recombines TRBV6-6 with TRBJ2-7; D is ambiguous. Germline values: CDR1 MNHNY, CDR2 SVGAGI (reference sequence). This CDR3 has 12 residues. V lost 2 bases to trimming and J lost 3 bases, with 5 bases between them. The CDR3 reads CASSYPLYEQYF. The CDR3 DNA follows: TGTGCCAGCAGTTACCCCCTCTACGAGCAGTACTTC.

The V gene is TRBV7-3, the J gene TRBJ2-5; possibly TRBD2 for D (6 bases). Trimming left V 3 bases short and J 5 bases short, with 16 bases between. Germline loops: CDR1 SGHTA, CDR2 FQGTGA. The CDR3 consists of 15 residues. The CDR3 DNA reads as TGTGCCAGCAGCTTTTACGGGGACTCCGGGGAGACCCAGTACTTC. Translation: CASSFYGDSGETQYF.

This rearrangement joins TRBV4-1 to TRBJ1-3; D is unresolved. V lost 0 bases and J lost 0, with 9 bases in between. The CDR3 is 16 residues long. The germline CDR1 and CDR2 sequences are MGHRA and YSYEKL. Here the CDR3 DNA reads TGCGCCAGCAGCCAAGAATTGAAGAGCTCTGGAAACACCATATATTTT. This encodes CASSQELKSSGNTIYF.

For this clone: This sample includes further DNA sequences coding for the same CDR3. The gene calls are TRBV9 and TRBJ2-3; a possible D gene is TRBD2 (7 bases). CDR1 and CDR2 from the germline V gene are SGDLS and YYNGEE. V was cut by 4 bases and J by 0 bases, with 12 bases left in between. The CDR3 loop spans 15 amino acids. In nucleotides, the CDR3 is TGTGCCAGCAGCCCGGGGGGCAGGAGCACAGATACGCAGTATTTT. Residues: CASSPGGRSTDTQYF.

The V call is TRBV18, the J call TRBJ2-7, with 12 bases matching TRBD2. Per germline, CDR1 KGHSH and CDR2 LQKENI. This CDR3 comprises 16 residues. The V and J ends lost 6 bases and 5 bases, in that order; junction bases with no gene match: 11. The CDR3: CASSFAASGGGHEQYF. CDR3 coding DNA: TGTGCCAGCTCCTTTGCGGCTAGCGGGGGGGGCCACGAGCAGTACTTC. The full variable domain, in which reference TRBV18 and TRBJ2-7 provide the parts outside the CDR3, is NAGVMQNPRHLVRRRGQEARLRCSPMKGHSHVYWYRQLPEEGLKFMVYLQKENIIDESGMPKERFSAEFPKEGPSILRIQQVVRGDSAAYFCASSFAASGGGHEQYFGPGTRLTVT.

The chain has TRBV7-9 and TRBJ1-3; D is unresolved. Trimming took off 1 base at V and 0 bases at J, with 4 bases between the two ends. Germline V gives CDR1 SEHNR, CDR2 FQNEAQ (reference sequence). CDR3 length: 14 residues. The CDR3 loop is CASSLDISGNTIYF. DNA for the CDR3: TGTGCCAGCAGCTTAGACATCTCTGGAAACACCATATATTTT. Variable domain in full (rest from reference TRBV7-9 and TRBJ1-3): DTGVSQNPRHKITKRGQNVTFRCDPISEHNRLYWYRQTLGQGPEFLTYFQNEAQLEKSRLLSDRFSAERPKGSFSTLEIQRTEQGDSAMYLCASSLDISGNTIYFGEGSWLTVV.

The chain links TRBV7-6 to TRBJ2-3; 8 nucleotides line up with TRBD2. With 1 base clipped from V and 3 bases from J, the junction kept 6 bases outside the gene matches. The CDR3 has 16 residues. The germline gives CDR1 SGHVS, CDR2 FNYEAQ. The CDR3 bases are TGTGCCAGCAGCTTAGACTTTCGCGGGGGGACAGATACGCAGTATTTT. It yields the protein CASSLDFRGGTDTQYF.

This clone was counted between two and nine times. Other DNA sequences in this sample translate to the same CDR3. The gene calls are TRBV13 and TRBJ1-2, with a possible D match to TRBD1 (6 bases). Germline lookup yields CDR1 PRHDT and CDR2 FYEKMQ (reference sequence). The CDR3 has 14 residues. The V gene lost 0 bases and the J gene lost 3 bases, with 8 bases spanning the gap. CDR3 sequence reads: CASSLGTGDYGYTF. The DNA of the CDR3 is TGTGCCAGCAGCTTAGGGACAGGCGACTATGGCTACACCTTC.

CDR3 residues: CAWSHGAYEQYF. The DNA of the CDR3 is TGTGCCTGGTCACACGGAGCCTACGAGCAGTACTTC. This sequence joins TRBV30 and TRBJ2-7, with D unclear. The V end was cut by 5 bases, the J end by 2 bases, with 10 bases between. The CDR3 sequence is 12 residues long. From germline, CDR1 is GTSNPN and CDR2 SVGIG (reference sequence). Filled out from reference TRBV30 and TRBJ2-7, the complete variable domain reads SQTIHQWPATLVQPVGSPLSLECTVEGTSNPNLYWYRQAAGRGLQLLFYSVGIGQISSEVPQNLSASRPQDRQFILSSKKLLLSDSGFYLCAWSHGAYEQYFGPGTRLTVT.

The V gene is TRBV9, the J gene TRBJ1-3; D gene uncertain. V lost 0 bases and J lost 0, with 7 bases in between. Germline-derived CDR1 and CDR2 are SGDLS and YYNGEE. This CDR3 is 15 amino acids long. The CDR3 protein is CASSVEGFSGNTIYF. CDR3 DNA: TGTGCCAGCAGCGTAGAGGGTTTCTCTGGAAACACCATATATTTT.

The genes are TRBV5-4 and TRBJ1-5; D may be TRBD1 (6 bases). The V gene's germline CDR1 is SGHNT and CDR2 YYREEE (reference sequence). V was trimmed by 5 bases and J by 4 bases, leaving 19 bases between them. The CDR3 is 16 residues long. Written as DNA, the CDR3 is TGTGCCAGCAGTCCCCATCGGACAGTTTTGAATCAGCCCCAGCATTTT. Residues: CASSPHRTVLNQPQHF.

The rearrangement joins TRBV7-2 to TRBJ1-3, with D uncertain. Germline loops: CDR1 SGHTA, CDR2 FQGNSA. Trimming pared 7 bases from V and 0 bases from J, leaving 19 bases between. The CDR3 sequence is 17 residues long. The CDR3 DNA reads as TGTGCCAGCACCCTTGGGGTAGGCGGCGTCTCTGGAAACACCATATATTTT. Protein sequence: CASTLGVGGVSGNTIYF.

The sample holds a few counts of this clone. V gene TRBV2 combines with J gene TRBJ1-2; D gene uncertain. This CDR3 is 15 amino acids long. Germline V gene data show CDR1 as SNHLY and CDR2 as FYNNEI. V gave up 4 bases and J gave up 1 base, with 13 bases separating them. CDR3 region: CASSGRRQDNYGYTF. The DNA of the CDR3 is TGTGCCAGCAGTGGAAGAAGGCAGGATAACTATGGCTACACCTTC. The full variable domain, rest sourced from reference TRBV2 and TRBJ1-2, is EPEVTQTPSHQVTQMGQEVILRCVPISNHLYFYWYRQILGQKVEFLVSFYNNEISEKSEIFDDQFSVERPDGSNFTLKIRSTKLEDSAMYFCASSGRRQDNYGYTFGSGTRLTVV.

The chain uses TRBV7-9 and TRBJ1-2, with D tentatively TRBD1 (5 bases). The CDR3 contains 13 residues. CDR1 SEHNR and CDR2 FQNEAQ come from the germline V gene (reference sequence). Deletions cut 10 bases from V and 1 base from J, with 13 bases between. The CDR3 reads CATLSTVNYGYTF. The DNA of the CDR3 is TGTGCCACCCTTTCGACAGTTAACTATGGCTACACCTTC.

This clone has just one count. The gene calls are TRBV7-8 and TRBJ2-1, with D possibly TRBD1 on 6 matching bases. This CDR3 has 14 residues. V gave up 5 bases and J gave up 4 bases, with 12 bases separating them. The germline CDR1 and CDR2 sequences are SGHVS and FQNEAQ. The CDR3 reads CASSPDRGYNEQFF. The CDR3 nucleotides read TGTGCCAGCAGCCCAGATAGGGGGTACAATGAGCAGTTCTTC.

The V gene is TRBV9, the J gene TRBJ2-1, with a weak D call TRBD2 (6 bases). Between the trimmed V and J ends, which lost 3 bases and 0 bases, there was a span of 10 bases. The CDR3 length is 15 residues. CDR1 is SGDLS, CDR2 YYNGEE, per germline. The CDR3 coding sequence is TGTGCCAGCAGCGGCTACGGGAGCTCCTACAATGAGCAGTTCTTC. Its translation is CASSGYGSSYNEQFF.

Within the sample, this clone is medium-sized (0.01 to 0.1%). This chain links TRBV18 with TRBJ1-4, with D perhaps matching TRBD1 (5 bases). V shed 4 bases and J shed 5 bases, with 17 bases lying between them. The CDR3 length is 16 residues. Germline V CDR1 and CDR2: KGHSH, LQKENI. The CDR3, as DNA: TGTGCCAGCTCACTCCCGGGCAGGGTCGGGAATGAAAAACTGTTTTTT. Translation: CASSLPGRVGNEKLFF.

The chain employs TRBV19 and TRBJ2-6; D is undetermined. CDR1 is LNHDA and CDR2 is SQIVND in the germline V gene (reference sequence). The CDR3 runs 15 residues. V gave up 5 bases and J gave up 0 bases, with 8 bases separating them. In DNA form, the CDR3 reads TGTGCCAGTAGTTCAGGAATCTCTGGGGCCAACGTCCTGACTTTC. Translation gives CASSSGISGANVLTF.

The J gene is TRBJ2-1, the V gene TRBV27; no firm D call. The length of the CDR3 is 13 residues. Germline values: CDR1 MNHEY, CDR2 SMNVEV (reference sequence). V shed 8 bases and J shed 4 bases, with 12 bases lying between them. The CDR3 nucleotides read TGTGCCAGCCACGGCGTGCTATACAATGAGCAGTTCTTC. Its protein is CASHGVLYNEQFF.

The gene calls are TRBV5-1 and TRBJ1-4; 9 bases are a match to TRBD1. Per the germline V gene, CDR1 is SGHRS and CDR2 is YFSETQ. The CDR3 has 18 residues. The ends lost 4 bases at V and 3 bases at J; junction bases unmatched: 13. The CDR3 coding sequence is TGCGCCAGCAGCACACGGGGCGGGACAGGGAGGGCTAATGAAAAACTGTTTTTT. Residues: CASSTRGGTGRANEKLFF.